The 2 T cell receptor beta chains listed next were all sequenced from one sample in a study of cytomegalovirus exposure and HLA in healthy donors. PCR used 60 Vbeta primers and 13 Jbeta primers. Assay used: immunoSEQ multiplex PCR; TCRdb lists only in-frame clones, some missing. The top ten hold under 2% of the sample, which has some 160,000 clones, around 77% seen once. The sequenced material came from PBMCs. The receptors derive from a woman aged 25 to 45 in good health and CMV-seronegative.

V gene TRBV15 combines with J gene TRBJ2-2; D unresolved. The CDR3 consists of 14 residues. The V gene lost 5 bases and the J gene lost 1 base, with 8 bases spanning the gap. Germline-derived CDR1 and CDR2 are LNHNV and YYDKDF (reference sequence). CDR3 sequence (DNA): TGTGCCACCAGCCTCCCCAGGAACACCGGGGAGCTGTTTTTT. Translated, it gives CATSLPRNTGELFF.

The DNA for the CDR3 is TGTGCCAGCAGTGATGGGGCAGGAACGAGCTATGGCTACACCTTC. Its protein is CASSDGAGTSYGYTF. V and J are TRBV2 and TRBJ1-2; D is possibly TRBD1 (5 bases). The length of the CDR3 is 15 residues. Trimming pared 3 bases from V and 4 bases from J, leaving 15 bases between. Germline loops: CDR1 SNHLY, CDR2 FYNNEI.